The clone carrying this TCR beta chain has just a few counts. What it binds is unknown. At one of its ends the junction is not consistent with the germline gene, which may arise from a read error. The germline CDR1 and CDR2 sequences are SEHNR and FQNEAQ (reference sequence). CDR3 length: 18 residues. The entry originates in a study of cytomegalovirus exposure and HLA in healthy donors. Study-level information: Early on, a data release was issued that held tens of millions of unique TCRs from HLA-typed donors. Study-wide points: Among TCR sequences, most were rare, though some public TCRs appeared in many donors.

The PCR contained 60 Vbeta and 13 Jbeta primers. Original methodology: An analysis performed later counted roughly 79 million unique TCR beta chains (approximately 10 million of them shared). Clones were sequenced by immunoSEQ multiplex PCR, and TCRdb holds only the in-frame ones, with some missing. The D gene and trimming were derived from the DNA, and the V and J assignments and clone size from that table. Among some 150,000 clones listed, 65% to 75% were seen once. The sequence came from a human donor in good health. The chain carries TRBV7-9 and TRBJ1-1, with 9 bases aligning to TRBD1. Material for sequencing was PBMCs. CDR3 nucleotides: TGTTCCAGCAGCTTCCTCACGGGACAGGGAAACATGAACACTGAAGCTTTCTTT. Translating gives CSSSFLTGQGNMNTEAFF.